The 12 T cell receptor beta chains below come from one sample, sequenced in a study of T cells in Graves' hyperthyroidism and ophthalmopathy. Using RNA transcripts as the source, TCR beta CDR3 regions were amplified. HTBI primers were the set used in a first-round RT-PCR of the TCR CDR3. TCRdb itself ran the multiplex PCR reads through MiXCR, one entry per CDR3 protein. Among 600,000 or so distinct CDR3 sequences listed, more than 13% were seen once. Sequencing used blood. The receptors come from a woman under 30 with Graves' ophthalmopathy.

This clonotype was seen only a few times. The V call is TRBV5-4, the J call TRBJ1-6; 10 bases fit TRBD1. Germline V lookup: CDR1 SGHNT, CDR2 YYREEE (reference sequence). Trimming removed 2 bases from V and 8 bases from J; junction bases left unmatched: 10. The CDR3 contains 17 residues. The CDR3 here is CASSFLLGDRGDSPLHF. As DNA, the CDR3 is TGTGCCAGCAGCTTCCTCCTCGGGGACAGGGGTGATTCACCCCTCCACTTT.

This sequence joins TRBV20-1 and TRBJ2-7, with a possible D match to TRBD2 (6 bases). The CDR3 totals 15 residues. Germline loops: CDR1 DFQATT, CDR2 SNEGSKA (reference sequence). Trimming pared 3 bases from V and 4 bases from J, leaving 19 bases between. CDR3 region: CSASLFAGPGYEQYF. In DNA form, the CDR3 reads TGCAGTGCTAGTCTCTTCGCGGGACCTGGGTACGAGCAGTACTTC.

This clonotype was seen ten or more times. The V and J genes are TRBV9 and TRBJ2-1, with D possibly TRBD2 on 6 matching bases. The ends were cut back, 3 bases at V and 3 bases at J, with 13 bases in the middle. This CDR3 spans 15 amino acids. Germline values: CDR1 SGDLS, CDR2 YYNGEE. The CDR3 DNA follows: TGTGCCAGCAGCGCCCGGGACTTCCACTACAATGAGCAGTTCTTC. It encodes CASSARDFHYNEQFF.

In its sample, this clonotype was seen many times. This rearrangement joins TRBV30 to TRBJ2-3; D remains ambiguous. This CDR3 spans 12 amino acids. Germline V gene sequence: CDR1 GTSNPN, CDR2 SVGIG (reference sequence). Trimming cost V 4 bases and J 8 bases, with 13 bases left between them. The chain's CDR3 is CAWTPGILTQYF. The CDR3 nucleotides are TGTGCCTGGACCCCCGGTATACTTACGCAGTATTTT. Full variable domain (remainder filled in from reference TRBV30 and TRBJ2-3): SQTIHQWPATLVQPVGSPLSLECTVEGTSNPNLYWYRQAAGRGLQLLFYSVGIGQISSEVPQNLSASRPQDRQFILSSKKLLLSDSGFYLCAWTPGILTQYFGPGTRLTVL.

This clonotype was counted many times. The rearrangement uses TRBV24-1 and TRBJ2-1, with 16 bases lining up with TRBD2. There are 19 residues in the CDR3. The germline V gene has CDR1 KGHDR and CDR2 SFDVKD. The J segment lost 8 bases and the V segment lost 9 bases, leaving 18 bases of the junction unmatched. The CDR3 nucleotides are TGTGCCACCTGCGTGCCGGGACTAGCGGGAGGGTTCGGATACGATGAGCAGTTCTTC. Translation: CATCVPGLAGGFGYDEQFF.

There are many counts of this clonotype. The chain links TRBV27 to TRBJ2-5; 9 nucleotides match TRBD1. Germline CDR1 reads MNHEY; CDR2 reads SMNVEV (reference sequence). The CDR3 loop spans 16 amino acids. J lost 4 bases, V lost 6 bases, and 12 bases had no gene match. The CDR3 coding sequence is TGTGCCAGCAGCCCCCTAACAGGGGGCCGTCGAGAGACCCAGTACTTC. As protein: CASSPLTGGRRETQYF.

At least ten counts were recorded for this clonotype. The CDR3 nucleotides are TGTGCCAGCAGCGTAGGGCTAGGGGTCGAAAACACCGGGGAGCTGTTTTTT. This encodes CASSVGLGVENTGELFF. The chain has TRBV9 and TRBJ2-2, with D possibly matching TRBD1 (5 bases). V lost 0 bases, J lost 2 bases, and 14 bases lay in between. Looked up from germline, CDR1 is SGDLS and CDR2 is YYNGEE. The CDR3 has 17 residues.

In this sample, this clonotype turned up many times. The J gene is TRBJ2-7, the V gene TRBV7-8; 9 nucleotides match TRBD1. Germline lookup yields CDR1 SGHVS and CDR2 FQNEAQ. Trimming at V came to 5 bases and at J to 6 bases, leaving 8 bases not matched to a gene. The CDR3 is made up of 14 amino acids. CDR3 coding DNA: TGTGCCAGCAGCGGCGGGACAGGGCCAGGCGAGCAGTACTTC. Residues: CASSGGTGPGEQYF.

This clonotype was observed at least ten times. V usage is TRBV20-1 and J usage is TRBJ1-6, with D perhaps TRBD1 (5 bases). V gave up 0 bases and J gave up 4 bases, with 22 bases separating them. Per germline, CDR1 DFQATT and CDR2 SNEGSKA (reference sequence). This CDR3 contains 19 residues. In DNA form, the CDR3 reads TGCAGTGCTAGAGATTACCCGACAGATCAACCCCTTTATAATTCACCCCTCCACTTT. Amino acids: CSARDYPTDQPLYNSPLHF.

At least ten counts were recorded for this clonotype. In DNA form, the CDR3 reads TGCGCCAGCAGCTTGGCCTCTTCTAATGAGCAGTTCTTC. This encodes CASSLASSNEQFF. The chain recombines TRBV5-1 with TRBJ2-1; no reliable D call. The CDR3 consists of 13 residues. Germline V gene data show CDR1 as SGHRS and CDR2 as YFSETQ. The V end was cut by 0 bases, the J end by 7 bases, with 8 bases between.

The chain carries TRBV2 and TRBJ2-1; 8 nucleotides align to TRBD1. The CDR3 has 15 residues. Per the germline V gene, CDR1 is SNHLY and CDR2 is FYNNEI. V trimming: 6 bases; J trimming: 6 bases; junction bases outside the gene matches: 10. The CDR3 region is CASRDGTGLSNEQFF. Written as DNA, the CDR3 is TGTGCCAGCAGAGACGGGACAGGTCTTTCCAATGAGCAGTTCTTC.

This clonotype showed up many times. The rearrangement uses TRBV6-1 and TRBJ2-1, with a weak D call TRBD2 (7 bases). The CDR3 contains 18 residues. V was clipped by 5 bases and J by 6 bases, with 26 bases between them. CDR1 is MNHNS, CDR2 SASEGT, per germline. The CDR3 DNA reads as TGTGCCAGCAGTCCCCATTGGGGGGCGCGGGGGACTACCAATGAGCAGTTCTTC. Translating it yields CASSPHWGARGTTNEQFF.